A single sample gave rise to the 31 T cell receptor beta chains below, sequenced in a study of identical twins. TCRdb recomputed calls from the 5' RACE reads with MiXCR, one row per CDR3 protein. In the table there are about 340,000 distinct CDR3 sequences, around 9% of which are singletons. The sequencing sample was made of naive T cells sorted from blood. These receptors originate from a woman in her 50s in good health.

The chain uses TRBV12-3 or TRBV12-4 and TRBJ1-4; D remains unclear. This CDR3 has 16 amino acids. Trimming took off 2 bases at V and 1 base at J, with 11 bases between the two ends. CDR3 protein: CASSLTLAVTNEKLFF. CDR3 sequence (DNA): TGTGCCAGCAGTTTAACCTTGGCAGTAACTAATGAAAAACTGTTTTTT.

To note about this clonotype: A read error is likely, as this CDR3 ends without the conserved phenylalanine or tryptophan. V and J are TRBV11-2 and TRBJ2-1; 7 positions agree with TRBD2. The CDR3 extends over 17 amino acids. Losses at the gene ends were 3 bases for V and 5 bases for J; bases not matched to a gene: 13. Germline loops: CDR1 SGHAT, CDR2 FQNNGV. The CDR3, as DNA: TGTGCCAGCAGCTTTGGGTCAAGGCGGGAGCCCAACAATGAGCAGTTCTTA. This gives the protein CASSFGSRREPNNEQFL.

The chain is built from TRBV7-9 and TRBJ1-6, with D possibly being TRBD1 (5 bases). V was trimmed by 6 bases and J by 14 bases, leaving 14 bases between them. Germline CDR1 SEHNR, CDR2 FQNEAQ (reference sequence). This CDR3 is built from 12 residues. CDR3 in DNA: TGTGCCAGCAGACGGGGGGGAGCCACCCTCCACTTT. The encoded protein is CASRRGGATLHF.

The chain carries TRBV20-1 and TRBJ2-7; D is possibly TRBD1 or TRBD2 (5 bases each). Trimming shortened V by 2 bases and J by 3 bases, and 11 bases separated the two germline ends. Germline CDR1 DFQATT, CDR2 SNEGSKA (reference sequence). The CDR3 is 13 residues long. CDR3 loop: CSARRVGGYEQYV. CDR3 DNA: TGCAGTGCTAGAAGGGTTGGGGGCTACGAGCAGTACGTC.

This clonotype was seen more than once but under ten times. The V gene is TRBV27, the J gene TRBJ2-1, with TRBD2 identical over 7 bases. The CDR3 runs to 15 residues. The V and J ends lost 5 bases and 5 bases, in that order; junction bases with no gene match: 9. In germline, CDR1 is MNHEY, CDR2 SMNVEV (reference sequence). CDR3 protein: CASSLWAGGNNEQFF. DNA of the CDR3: TGTGCCAGCAGTCTCTGGGCCGGGGGGAACAATGAGCAGTTCTTC.

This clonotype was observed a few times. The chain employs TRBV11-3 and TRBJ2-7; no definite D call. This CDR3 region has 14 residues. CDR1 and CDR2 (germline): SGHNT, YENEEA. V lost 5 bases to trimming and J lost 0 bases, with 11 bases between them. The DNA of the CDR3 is TGTGCCAGCAGCGATAGGGCTTACTCCTACGAGCAGTACTTC. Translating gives CASSDRAYSYEQYF.

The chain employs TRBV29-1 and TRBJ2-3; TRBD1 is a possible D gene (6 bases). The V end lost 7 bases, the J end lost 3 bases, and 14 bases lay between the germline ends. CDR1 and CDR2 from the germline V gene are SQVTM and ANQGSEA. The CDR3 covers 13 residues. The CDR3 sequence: CSAEPGATDTQYF. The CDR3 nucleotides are TGCAGCGCTGAGCCAGGGGCTACAGATACGCAGTATTTT.

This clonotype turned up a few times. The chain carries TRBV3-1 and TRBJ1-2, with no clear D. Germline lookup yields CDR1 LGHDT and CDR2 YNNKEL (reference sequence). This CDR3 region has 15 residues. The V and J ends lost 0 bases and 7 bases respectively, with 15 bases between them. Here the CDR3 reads CASSQDSRTKIGYTF. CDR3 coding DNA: TGTGCCAGCAGCCAAGATTCTCGGACTAAAATTGGCTACACCTTC.

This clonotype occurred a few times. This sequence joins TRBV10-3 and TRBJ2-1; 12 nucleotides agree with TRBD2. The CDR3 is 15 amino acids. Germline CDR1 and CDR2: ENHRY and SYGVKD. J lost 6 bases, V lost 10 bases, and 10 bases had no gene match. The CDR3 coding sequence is TGTGCCACTACCCTGAAGACTAGCGGGAGCAATGAGCAGTTCTTC. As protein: CATTLKTSGSNEQFF.

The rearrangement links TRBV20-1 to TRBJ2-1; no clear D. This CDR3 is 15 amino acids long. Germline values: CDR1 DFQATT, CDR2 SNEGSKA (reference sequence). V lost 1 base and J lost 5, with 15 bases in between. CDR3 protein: CSARAVEGNHNEQFF. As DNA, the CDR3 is TGCAGTGCTAGAGCGGTAGAAGGGAACCACAATGAGCAGTTCTTC.

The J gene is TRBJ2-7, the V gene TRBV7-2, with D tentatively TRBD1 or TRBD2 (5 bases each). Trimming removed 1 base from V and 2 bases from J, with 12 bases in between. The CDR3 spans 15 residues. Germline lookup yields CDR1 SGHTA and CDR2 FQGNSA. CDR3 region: CASSLVPPGPYEQYF. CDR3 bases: TGTGCCAGCAGCTTAGTTCCTCCGGGACCCTACGAGCAGTACTTC. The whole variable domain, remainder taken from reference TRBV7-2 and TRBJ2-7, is GAGVSQSPSNKVTEKGKDVELRCDPISGHTALYWYRQSLGQGLEFLIYFQGNSAPDKSGLPSDRFSAERTGGSVSTLTIQRTQQEDSAVYLCASSLVPPGPYEQYFGPGTRLTVT.

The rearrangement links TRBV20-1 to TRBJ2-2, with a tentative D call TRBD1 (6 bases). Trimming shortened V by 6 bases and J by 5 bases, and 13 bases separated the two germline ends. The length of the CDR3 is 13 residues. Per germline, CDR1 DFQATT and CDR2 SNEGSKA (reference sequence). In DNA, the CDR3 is TGCAGTGCCCGGCAGGGGATTACCGGGGAGCTGTTTTTT. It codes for CSARQGITGELFF.

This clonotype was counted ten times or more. As DNA, the CDR3 is TGTGCCAGCAGCAAACTAGTCTTGGGAACAGATACGCAGTATTTT. Its translation is CASSKLVLGTDTQYF. This chain connects TRBV12-3 or TRBV12-4 to TRBJ2-3, with D maybe TRBD2 (5 bases). The V end was cut by 6 bases, the J end by 3 bases, with 16 bases between. This CDR3 has 15 residues.

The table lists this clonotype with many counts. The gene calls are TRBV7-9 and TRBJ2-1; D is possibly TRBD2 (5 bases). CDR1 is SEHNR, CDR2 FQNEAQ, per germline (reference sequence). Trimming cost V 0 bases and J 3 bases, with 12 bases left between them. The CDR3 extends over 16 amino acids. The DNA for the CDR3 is TGTGCCAGCAGCTTAGCGGTACTAGTTGGCTACAATGAGCAGTTCTTC. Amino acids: CASSLAVLVGYNEQFF.

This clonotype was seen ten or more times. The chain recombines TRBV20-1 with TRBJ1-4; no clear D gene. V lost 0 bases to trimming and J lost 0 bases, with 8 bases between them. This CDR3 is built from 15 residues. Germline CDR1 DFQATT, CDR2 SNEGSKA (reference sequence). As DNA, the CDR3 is TGCAGTGCTAGAGATCTAGCTGCAACTAATGAAAAACTGTTTTTT. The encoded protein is CSARDLAATNEKLFF.

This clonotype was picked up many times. CDR3 protein: CASTQGTSYNEQFF. Here the CDR3 DNA reads TGTGCCAGCACCCAGGGGACCTCATACAATGAGCAGTTCTTC. This sequence joins TRBV12-3 or TRBV12-4 and TRBJ2-1; perhaps TRBD1 as D (6 bases). The CDR3 consists of 14 residues. Deletions cut 7 bases from V and 4 bases from J, with 14 bases between.

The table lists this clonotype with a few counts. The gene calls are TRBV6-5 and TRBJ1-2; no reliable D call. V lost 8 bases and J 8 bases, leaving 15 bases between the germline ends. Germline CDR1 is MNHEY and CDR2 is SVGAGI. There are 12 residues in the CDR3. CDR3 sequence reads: CASQSGDEGYTF. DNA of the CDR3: TGTGCCAGCCAGTCGGGTGACGAAGGCTACACCTTC.

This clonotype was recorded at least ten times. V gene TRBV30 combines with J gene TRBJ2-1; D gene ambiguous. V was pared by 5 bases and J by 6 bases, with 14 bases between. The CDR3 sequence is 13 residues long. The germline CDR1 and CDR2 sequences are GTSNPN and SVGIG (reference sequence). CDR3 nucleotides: TGTGCCTGGTATCAATGGGCCCGCAATGAGCAGTTCTTC. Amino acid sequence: CAWYQWARNEQFF.

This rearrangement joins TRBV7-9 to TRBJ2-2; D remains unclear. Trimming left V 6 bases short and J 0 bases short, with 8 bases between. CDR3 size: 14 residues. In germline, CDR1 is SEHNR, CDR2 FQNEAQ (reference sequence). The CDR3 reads CASRTDANTGELFF. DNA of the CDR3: TGTGCCAGCAGGACTGACGCGAACACCGGGGAGCTGTTTTTT.

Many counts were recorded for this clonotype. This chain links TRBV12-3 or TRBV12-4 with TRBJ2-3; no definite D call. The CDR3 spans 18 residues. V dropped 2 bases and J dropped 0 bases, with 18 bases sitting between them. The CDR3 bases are TGTGCCAGCAGTTTATTCGGGCCCGGACCCAATAGCACAGATACGCAGTATTTT. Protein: CASSLFGPGPNSTDTQYF.

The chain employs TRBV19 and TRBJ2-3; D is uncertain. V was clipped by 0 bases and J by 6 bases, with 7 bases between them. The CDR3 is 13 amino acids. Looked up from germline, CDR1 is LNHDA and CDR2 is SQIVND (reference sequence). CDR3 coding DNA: TGTGCCAGTAGTATAGATCTTACGGATACGCAGTATTTT. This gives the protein CASSIDLTDTQYF.

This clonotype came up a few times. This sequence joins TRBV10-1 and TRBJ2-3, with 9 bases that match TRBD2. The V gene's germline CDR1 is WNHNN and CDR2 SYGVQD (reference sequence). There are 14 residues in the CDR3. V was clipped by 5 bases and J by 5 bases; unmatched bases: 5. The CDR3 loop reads CASSPSGRQDTQYF. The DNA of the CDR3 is TGCGCCAGCAGTCCCAGCGGGAGGCAAGATACGCAGTATTTT.

The CDR3 DNA reads TGCAGTGCAACCTCCGGGACTAGCGGACACACAGATACGCAGTATTTT. Translation gives CSATSGTSGHTDTQYF. The chain employs TRBV20-1 and TRBJ2-3; 11 nucleotides line up with TRBD2. The CDR3 sequence is 16 residues long. In germline, CDR1 is DFQATT, CDR2 SNEGSKA (reference sequence). The trim removed 6 bases at V and 2 bases at J, leaving 10 bases unmatched.

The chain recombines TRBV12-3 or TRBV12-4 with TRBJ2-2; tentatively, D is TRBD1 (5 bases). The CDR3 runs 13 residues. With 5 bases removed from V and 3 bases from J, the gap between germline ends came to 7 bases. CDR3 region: CASSMTDTGELFF. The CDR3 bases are TGTGCCAGCAGTATGACAGACACCGGGGAGCTGTTTTTT.

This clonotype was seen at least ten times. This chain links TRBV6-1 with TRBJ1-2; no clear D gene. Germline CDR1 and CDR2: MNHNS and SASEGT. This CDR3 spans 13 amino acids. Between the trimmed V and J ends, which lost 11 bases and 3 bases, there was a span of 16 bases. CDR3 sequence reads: CASPRKEDYGYTF. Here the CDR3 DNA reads TGTGCCTCCCCCAGAAAGGAGGACTATGGCTACACCTTC.

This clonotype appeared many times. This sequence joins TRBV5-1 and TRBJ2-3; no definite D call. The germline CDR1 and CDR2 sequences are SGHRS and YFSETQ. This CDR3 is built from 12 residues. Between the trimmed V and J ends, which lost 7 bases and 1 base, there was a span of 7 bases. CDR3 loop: CASATRTDTQYF. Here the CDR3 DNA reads TGCGCCAGCGCGACCCGCACAGATACGCAGTATTTT.

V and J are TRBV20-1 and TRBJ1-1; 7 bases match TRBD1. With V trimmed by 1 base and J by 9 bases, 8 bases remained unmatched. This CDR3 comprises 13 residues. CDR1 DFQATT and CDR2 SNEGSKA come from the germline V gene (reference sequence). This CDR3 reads CSARARGMIKAFF. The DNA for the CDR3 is TGCAGTGCTAGAGCCAGGGGGATGATTAAAGCTTTCTTT.

The CDR3 DNA reads TGCGCCAGCAGCCTAGCGACAGGGGATTTGAACACTGAAGCTTTCTTT. It codes for CASSLATGDLNTEAFF. The rearrangement links TRBV4-1 to TRBJ1-1, with 8 bases aligning to TRBD1. Per the germline V gene, CDR1 is MGHRA and CDR2 is YSYEKL. Trimming took 4 bases from V and 0 from J; bases not matched to a gene: 7. The CDR3 is 16 amino acids.

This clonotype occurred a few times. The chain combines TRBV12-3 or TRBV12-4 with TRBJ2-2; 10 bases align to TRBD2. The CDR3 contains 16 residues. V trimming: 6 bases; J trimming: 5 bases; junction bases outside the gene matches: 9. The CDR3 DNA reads TGTGCCAGCAGACCGAGCGGGAGGGCCGATACCGGGGAGCTGTTTTTT. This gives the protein CASRPSGRADTGELFF.

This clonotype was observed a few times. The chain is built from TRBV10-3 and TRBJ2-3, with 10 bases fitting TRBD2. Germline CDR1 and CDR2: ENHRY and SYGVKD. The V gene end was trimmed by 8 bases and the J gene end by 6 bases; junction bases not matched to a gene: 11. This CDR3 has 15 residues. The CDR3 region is CAISSAGGPSDTQYF. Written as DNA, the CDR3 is TGTGCCATCTCGTCAGCGGGAGGGCCTTCCGATACGCAGTATTTT.

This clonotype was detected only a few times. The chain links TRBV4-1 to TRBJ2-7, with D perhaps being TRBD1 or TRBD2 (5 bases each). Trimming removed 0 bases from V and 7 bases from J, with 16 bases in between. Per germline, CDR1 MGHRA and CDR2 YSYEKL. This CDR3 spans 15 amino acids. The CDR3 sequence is CASSQEGRGLGEQYF. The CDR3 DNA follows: TGCGCCAGCAGCCAAGAGGGACGTGGGCTTGGGGAGCAGTACTTC.